A selection of T cell receptor beta chains follows, all from one sample in a study of blood T cell repertoires in COVID-19. TCRdb keeps only in-frame clones here, not all; method: immunoSEQ multiplex PCR. The repertoire holds fewer than 350,000 clones, with 75% to 90% as singletons. Sequences were obtained from peripheral blood. These receptors originate from a man aged 35 to 55 with acute or convalescent COVID-19. The conserved cysteine and the conserved F or W are not part of the CDR3 here. Not all rows give a size; the values are once, few, many and, for expanded clones, a class.

clone_size	v_call	j_call	cdr3_aa
-	TRBV5-1	TRBJ1-2	ASSLDGQGAGGYT
-	TRBV3-1/TRBV3-2	TRBJ2-2	ASSQDMQGNGELF
-	TRBV5-1	TRBJ2-1	ASSFQTGEVSGEQF
once	TRBV7-9	TRBJ2-1	ASSGQGASINEQF
-	TRBV30	TRBJ1-1	AWSPESSFPSTEAF
-	TRBV3-1/TRBV3-2	TRBJ2-3	ASSQAYYTDTQY
-	TRBV6-5	TRBJ1-1	ASKNSLNTEAF
-	TRBV6-5	TRBJ1-1	ASSRGTEAF
-	TRBV2	TRBJ2-1	ASSTVNEQF
-	TRBV19	TRBJ2-5	ASSIPSGEETQY
-	TRBV2	TRBJ1-2	ASRRQGAYGYT
-	TRBV7-2	TRBJ1-4	ASSLQGQVEKLF
-	TRBV5-6	TRBJ1-5	ASSLATGEVSQPQH
few	TRBV6-5	TRBJ1-5	ASRPPGQRDQPQH
-	TRBV19	TRBJ1-5	ASWRGSNQPQH
once	TRBV2	TRBJ1-1	ASTGRGYTEAF
-	TRBV6-5	TRBJ1-2	ASTRQVDYGYT
-	TRBV5-1	TRBJ2-3	ASSGGTSGGFTDTQY
-	TRBV20-1	TRBJ1-5	RRTGGQPQH
-	TRBV9	TRBJ1-2	ASERNYGYT
-	TRBV15	TRBJ2-7	ATSRDLIRQEQY
-	TRBV9	TRBJ1-2	ASSGQGHANYGYT
-	TRBV29-1	TRBJ1-3	SVERPGGDTIY
-	TRBV24-1	TRBJ1-2	ATSDRDREHYGYT
-	TRBV5-6	TRBJ2-1	ASSLRGGNEQF
-	TRBV5-8	TRBJ1-1	ASAGPPNTEAF
-	TRBV5-6	TRBJ2-7	ASSLAGSGGGSGDEQY
-	TRBV9	TRBJ2-7	ASSYRTGGGYEQY
-	TRBV6-6	TRBJ2-1	ASSPYDNEQF
-	TRBV5-4	TRBJ1-1	ASSPRGGENTEAF
-	TRBV25-1	TRBJ1-2	ASSDAQASGYT
-	TRBV25-1	TRBJ2-5	ASSSRNRGMETQY
-	TRBV5-1	TRBJ2-7	ASSWDTTYEQY
-	TRBV28	TRBJ1-2	ASSESGTRDYGYT
-	TRBV7-9	TRBJ1-1	ASSLDKGLNTEAF
-	TRBV11-2	TRBJ1-2	ASSLGWAATYGYT
few	TRBV3-1/TRBV3-2	TRBJ1-2	ASSQEGANYGYT
once	TRBV2	TRBJ2-3	ASSEIRPVSTDTQY
-	TRBV19	TRBJ2-1	ASSISMARGGNEQF
-	TRBV5-8	TRBJ2-7	ASSGPGHNYEQY
-	TRBV7-8	TRBJ2-7	ASSLATGHSVEWFEY
-	TRBV5-6	TRBJ2-3	ASSLPTSADTQY
-	TRBV5-1	TRBJ2-1	ASSTRTSGEQF
-	TRBV5-1	TRBJ1-5	ASRPTVYSNQPQH
-	TRBV9	TRBJ2-7	ASSVGPGGRRDEQY
-	TRBV18	TRBJ2-7	ASSPGQGAYEQY
-	TRBV20-1	TRBJ1-5	SASVSVGEPQH
-	TRBV9	TRBJ1-1	ASSVASQMNTEAF
-	TRBV5-6	TRBJ1-5	ASSLAGVGQPQH
-	TRBV10-2	TRBJ1-1	ASRATGNTEAF
-	TRBV27	TRBJ2-7	ASSSPGTGLPYEQY
-	TRBV9	TRBJ1-2	ASSRGTGEGGYT
-	TRBV5-6	TRBJ1-5	ASSIQREFSNQPQH
-	TRBV7-8	TRBJ2-5	ASSLQTSIQTQY
-	TRBV19	TRBJ2-2	ASSIGGGGATGELF
-	TRBV5-5	TRBJ2-3	ASSLDAAGGRDTQY
-	TRBV11-2	TRBJ1-6	ASSLSGKSNSPLH
-	TRBV11-2	TRBJ2-5	ASSLVMGQQETQY
-	TRBV6-5	TRBJ2-6	ASVGTESGANVLT